This T cell receptor (beta chain) was sequenced in a study of T cell repertoires in cytomegalovirus infection. Notes on this clonotype: Its specificity is not known.

TCRdb called the reads again in MiXCR, with one record for every CDR3 protein. The sample includes about 770,000 distinct CDR3 sequences, about 28% of them seen just once. With V trimmed by 1 base and J by 6 bases, 5 bases remained unmatched. The CDR3 runs to 15 residues. Looked up from germline, CDR1 is MNHEY and CDR2 is SMNVEV (reference sequence). The V call is TRBV27, the J call TRBJ2-3; the match to TRBD2 covers 9 bases. The sequenced sample was cultured CD8+ T cells from PBMCs, obtained from culture after CMV antigen stimulation. The receptor comes from a human donor in good health (CMV status not recorded). Some clones in this sample may be carry-over from other donors' samples. DNA of the CDR3: TGTGCCAGCAGTTTATGGCGGGGGGGTCTGGATACGCAGTATTTT. It specifies CASSLWRGGLDTQYF.